This T cell receptor (beta chain) was observed in a study of blood T cell repertoires in COVID-19. About the study: COVID-19 samples, acute and convalescent, were from the United States, Italy and Spain. In each case, the material was cDNA or gDNA derived from T cells, B-cell-depleted T cells, or PBMCs.

This CDR3 is built from 13 residues. Looked up from germline, CDR1 is SGHVS and CDR2 is FNYEAQ. V gave up 1 base and J gave up 2 bases, with 5 bases separating them. Libraries were prepared by immunoSEQ multiplex PCR; TCRdb keeps only in-frame clonotypes and omits some of them. Among over 200,000 clones listed, around 89% were seen once. The sample consisted of peripheral blood. The sequence was obtained from a man aged 60 to 69 who had recovered from COVID-19. The chain joins TRBV7-6 to TRBJ1-2; D gene unclear. CDR3 sequence reads: CASSLGPNYGYTF. As DNA, the CDR3 is TGTGCCAGCAGCTTAGGGCCAAACTATGGCTACACCTTC.